The 26 T cell receptor beta chains below all came from one sample that was sequenced in a study of T cell responses to AZD1222 COVID-19 vaccine. Generated by immunoSEQ multiplex PCR, the TCRdb table keeps only in-frame clones and is missing some. The repertoire holds around 80,000 clones, with about 84% as singletons. The source material was peripheral blood, sampled on day 0 of AZD1222 vaccination. The receptors here all came from an adult in good health.

This rearrangement joins TRBV5-8 to TRBJ2-5; tentative D call: TRBD1 (5 bases). Per germline, CDR1 SGHTS and CDR2 YDEGEE. Trimming cost V 4 bases and J 1 base, with 11 bases left between them. This CDR3 is 14 amino acids long. The CDR3 DNA sequence: TGTGCCAGCAGCGCAGGGATTCTCCAAGAGACCCAGTACTTC. Encoded protein: CASSAGILQETQYF.

The rearrangement links TRBV20-1 to TRBJ2-4; D remains unclear. V lost 2 bases to trimming and J lost 8 bases, with 7 bases between them. CDR1 DFQATT and CDR2 SNEGSKA come from the germline V gene (reference sequence). There are 11 residues in the CDR3. CDR3 region: CSARYFDIQYF. DNA for the CDR3: TGCAGTGCTAGATACTTTGACATTCAGTACTTC.

The rearrangement links TRBV19 to TRBJ1-2; TRBD1 might be the D (5 bases). Germline loops: CDR1 LNHDA, CDR2 SQIVND (reference sequence). The CDR3 runs 20 residues. Trimming took 5 bases from V and 0 from J, leaving 28 bases between them. CDR3 in DNA: TGTGCCAGTAGTTGGGGGAGAGGCAATCGCCCTCAAGCTCCTAACTATGGCTACACCTTC. This codes for CASSWGRGNRPQAPNYGYTF.

The chain is built from TRBV19 and TRBJ1-2, with D maybe TRBD1 (6 bases). CDR1 and CDR2 (germline): LNHDA, SQIVND (reference sequence). CDR3 length: 15 residues. The V gene lost 5 bases and the J gene lost 3 bases, with 16 bases spanning the gap. The CDR3 DNA follows: TGTGCCAGTAGTTTTCGACAGGAAAGGTACTATGGCTACACCTTC. Translation: CASSFRQERYYGYTF. The full variable domain, completed using reference TRBV19 and TRBJ1-2, is DGGITQSPKYLFRKEGQNVTLSCEQNLNHDAMYWYRQDPGQGLRLIYYSQIVNDFQKGDIAEGYSVSREKKESFPLTVTSAQKNPTAFYLCASSFRQERYYGYTFGSGTRLTVV.

This clone was observed a single time. The genes are TRBV7-8 and TRBJ1-2; the match to TRBD1 covers 10 bases. CDR3 length: 13 amino acids. The germline gives CDR1 SGHVS, CDR2 FQNEAQ. Trimming took 3 bases from V and 5 from J; bases not matched to a gene: 0. DNA for the CDR3: TGTGCCAGCAGCTTGGGACAGGGGTATGGCTACACCTTC. This gives the protein CASSLGQGYGYTF.

J is TRBJ2-7 and V is TRBV18, with D perhaps TRBD2 (6 bases). Per the germline V gene, CDR1 is KGHSH and CDR2 is LQKENI. V was clipped by 4 bases and J by 2 bases, with 18 bases between them. This CDR3 region has 16 residues. The CDR3 sequence is CASSRNSGGGAYEQYF. The CDR3 bases are TGTGCCAGCTCACGGAACTCCGGGGGTGGCGCCTACGAGCAGTACTTC.

The V and J genes are TRBV14 and TRBJ2-3, with D tentatively TRBD2 (5 bases). The V gene's germline CDR1 is SGHDN and CDR2 FVKESK. Trimming pared 3 bases from V and 1 base from J, leaving 17 bases between. There are 17 residues in the CDR3. CDR3: CASSQYRTPSRTDTQYF. CDR3 sequence (DNA): TGTGCCAGCAGCCAGTACCGGACTCCGTCGCGCACAGATACGCAGTATTTT.

The chain combines TRBV20-1 with TRBJ1-1; D might be TRBD1 (5 bases). The V end lost 3 bases, the J end lost 4 bases, and 15 bases lay between the germline ends. This CDR3 region has 14 residues. Germline values: CDR1 DFQATT, CDR2 SNEGSKA (reference sequence). The CDR3 coding sequence is TGCAGTGCTAGTTTGCAGGGATCCGGCACTGAAGCTTTCTTT. It is translated as CSASLQGSGTEAFF.

The genes are TRBV28 and TRBJ2-7, with D perhaps TRBD1 or TRBD2 (5 bases each). With 6 bases removed from V and 2 bases from J, the gap between germline ends came to 17 bases. The CDR3 sequence is 15 residues long. The V gene's germline CDR1 is MDHEN and CDR2 SYDVKM. The CDR3 loop is CASRLGRDPAYEQYF. The CDR3 DNA is TGTGCCAGCAGACTCGGCCGGGACCCCGCCTACGAGCAGTACTTC.

This sequence joins TRBV18 and TRBJ2-7; D is perhaps TRBD1 (5 bases). This CDR3 spans 14 amino acids. Trimming removed 3 bases from V and 4 bases from J, with 13 bases in between. From germline, CDR1 is KGHSH and CDR2 LQKENI. The CDR3 sequence: CASSPVQGPYEQYF. The CDR3 DNA sequence: TGTGCCAGCTCACCGGTGCAGGGCCCGTACGAGCAGTACTTC.

Remarks on this clone: Other DNA sequences in this sample translate to the same CDR3. The chain couples TRBV19 to TRBJ2-2; 7 bases line up with TRBD1. CDR1 LNHDA and CDR2 SQIVND come from the germline V gene (reference sequence). This CDR3 comprises 15 residues. The V and J ends lost 6 bases and 0 bases, in that order; junction bases with no gene match: 4. CDR3 sequence: CASRPGQTNTGELFF. The CDR3 region has the DNA TGTGCCAGTAGACCGGGACAGACGAACACCGGGGAGCTGTTTTTT. Full variable domain (missing parts from reference TRBV19 and TRBJ2-2): DGGITQSPKYLFRKEGQNVTLSCEQNLNHDAMYWYRQDPGQGLRLIYYSQIVNDFQKGDIAEGYSVSREKKESFPLTVTSAQKNPTAFYLCASRPGQTNTGELFFGEGSRLTVL.

The chain employs TRBV10-3 and TRBJ2-7, with D hard to call. V was cut by 6 bases and J by 4 bases, with 13 bases left in between. The CDR3 is 13 amino acids. Germline CDR1 and CDR2: ENHRY and SYGVKD. The CDR3 coding sequence is TGTGCCATCAGCCCCCAAGGGATTTACGAGCAGTACTTC. Protein: CAISPQGIYEQYF.

The CDR3 region is CAISEPRTDTQYF. The CDR3 nucleotides are TGTGCCATCAGTGAGCCTCGCACAGATACGCAGTATTTT. V and J are TRBV10-3 and TRBJ2-3; D is undetermined. The CDR3 totals 13 residues. V was shortened by 2 bases and J by 1 base, with 4 bases between the two germline ends. Germline-derived CDR1 and CDR2 are ENHRY and SYGVKD.

The chain couples TRBV27 to TRBJ1-3; no clear D gene. V lost 5 bases and J lost 6, with 17 bases in between. CDR3 size: 15 residues. Per germline, CDR1 MNHEY and CDR2 SMNVEV (reference sequence). The CDR3 is CASSHKGLTENTIYF. The CDR3 DNA reads as TGTGCCAGCAGTCACAAAGGACTAACGGAAAACACCATATATTTT.

V is TRBV7-9 and J is TRBJ1-1; D possibly corresponds to TRBD1 (5 bases). This CDR3 is built from 13 residues. CDR1 is SEHNR, CDR2 FQNEAQ, per germline (reference sequence). V dropped 4 bases and J dropped 7 bases, with 13 bases sitting between them. The CDR3 DNA is TGTGCCAGCAGCTCTTCAGGGTTATATGAAGCTTTCTTT. Translated, it gives CASSSSGLYEAFF.

The gene calls are TRBV7-6 and TRBJ2-2; TRBD2 might be the D (7 bases). CDR3 length: 16 residues. V was clipped by 5 bases and J by 5 bases, with 18 bases between them. Germline lookup yields CDR1 SGHVS and CDR2 FNYEAQ. The CDR3 nucleotides read TGTGCCAGCAGCCCTAGCCCGGGGGGCGCAACCGGGGAGCTGTTTTTT. It specifies CASSPSPGGATGELFF.

The gene calls are TRBV5-1 and TRBJ1-2; weak D call: TRBD1 (6 bases). The CDR3 consists of 14 residues. Germline CDR1 is SGHRS and CDR2 is YFSETQ. Trimming took off 4 bases at V and 6 bases at J, with 16 bases between the two ends. DNA of the CDR3: TGCGCCAGCAGCCCTAATAGGGGGAGAGATGGCTACACCTTC. Translating it yields CASSPNRGRDGYTF.

This rearrangement joins TRBV28 to TRBJ2-7; no definite D call. Between the trimmed V and J ends, which lost 7 bases and 2 bases, there was a span of 15 bases. The CDR3 is 14 residues long. CDR1 and CDR2 from the germline V gene are MDHEN and SYDVKM. The CDR3 sequence: CASTSLGRPYEQYF. CDR3 sequence (DNA): TGTGCCAGCACCTCCCTGGGCAGGCCCTACGAGCAGTACTTC.

The genes are TRBV7-2 and TRBJ2-1, with 13 bases fitting TRBD2. The CDR3 contains 17 residues. V shed 5 bases and J 3 bases; nucleotides not matched to a gene: 7. CDR1 SGHTA and CDR2 FQGNSA come from the germline V gene. The CDR3 DNA reads as TGTGCCAGCAGCCCTGGGGGACTAGCGGGACTCTACAATGAGCAGTTCTTC. Its translation is CASSPGGLAGLYNEQFF.

The V call is TRBV27, the J call TRBJ2-1; D is perhaps TRBD1 or TRBD2 (5 bases each). V was shortened by 3 bases and J by 10 bases, with 13 bases between the two germline ends. The germline gives CDR1 MNHEY, CDR2 SMNVEV (reference sequence). The CDR3 extends over 13 amino acids. CDR3 protein: CASSLFGGGEQFF. CDR3 bases: TGTGCCAGCAGTTTGTTTGGGGGTGGGGAGCAGTTCTTC.

The chain links TRBV27 to TRBJ2-1, with 8 bases identical to TRBD2. V shed 8 bases, J shed 7 bases, and the junction held 10 bases outside the gene matches. Germline V gene sequence: CDR1 MNHEY, CDR2 SMNVEV (reference sequence). The CDR3 is 14 amino acids. CDR3 sequence reads: CASCISGRLNEQFF. CDR3 coding DNA: TGTGCCAGCTGTATCAGCGGGAGATTAAATGAGCAGTTCTTC.

The V gene is TRBV6-5, the J gene TRBJ1-1, with 7 bases fitting TRBD1. The CDR3 contains 12 residues. Looked up from germline, CDR1 is MNHEY and CDR2 is SVGAGI. With 6 bases clipped from V and 6 bases from J, the junction kept 4 bases outside the gene matches. In DNA, the CDR3 is TGTGCCAGCAGACGAACAGGGGCTGAAGCTTTCTTT. It specifies CASRRTGAEAFF.

This chain connects TRBV25-1 to TRBJ1-2; 9 nucleotides align to TRBD1. Germline trimming cut 2 bases from V and 6 bases from J; bases unmatched to any gene: 7. Germline CDR1 MGHDK, CDR2 SYGVNS. CDR3 length: 15 amino acids. CDR3 nucleotide sequence: TGTGCCAGCAGTGAACAGATCACAGGGGGCAATGGCTACACCTTC. It encodes CASSEQITGGNGYTF.

The DNA for the CDR3 is TGTGCCAGCAGCAAACCTTCGTGGTTCATCAATGAGCAGTTCTTC. It is translated as CASSKPSWFINEQFF. V usage is TRBV21-1 and J usage is TRBJ2-1. TRBV21-1 is deemed a pseudogene. This CDR3 comprises 15 residues.

V is TRBV5-1 and J is TRBJ2-5; D unresolved. Germline V gene lookup returns CDR1 SGHRS and CDR2 YFSETQ. This CDR3 has 13 amino acids. Trimming took off 1 base at V and 1 base at J, with 5 bases between the two ends. The CDR3 region is CASSLSSQETQYF. The CDR3 DNA reads as TGCGCCAGCAGCTTGAGTTCCCAAGAGACCCAGTACTTC.

The chain employs TRBV21-1 and TRBJ2-7; the D call in the table, TRBD2, was not verified against the DNA. TRBV21-1 is a pseudogene segment. The CDR3 consists of 13 residues. The CDR3 sequence: CASVTRPLYEQYF. The CDR3 DNA reads as TGTGCCAGCGTGACTAGACCCCTCTACGAGCAGTACTTC.